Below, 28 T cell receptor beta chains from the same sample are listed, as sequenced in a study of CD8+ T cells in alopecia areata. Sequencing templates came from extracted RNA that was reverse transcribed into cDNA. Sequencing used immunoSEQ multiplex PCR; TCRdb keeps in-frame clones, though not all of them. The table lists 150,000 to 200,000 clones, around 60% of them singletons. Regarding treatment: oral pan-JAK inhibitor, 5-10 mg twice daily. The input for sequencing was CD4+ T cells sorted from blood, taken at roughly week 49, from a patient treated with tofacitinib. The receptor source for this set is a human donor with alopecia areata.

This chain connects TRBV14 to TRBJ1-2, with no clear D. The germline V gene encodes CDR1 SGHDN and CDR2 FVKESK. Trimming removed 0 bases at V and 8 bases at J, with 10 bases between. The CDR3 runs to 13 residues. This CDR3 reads CASSQDTGGGYTF. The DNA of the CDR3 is TGTGCCAGCAGCCAAGATACGGGCGGAGGCTACACCTTC.

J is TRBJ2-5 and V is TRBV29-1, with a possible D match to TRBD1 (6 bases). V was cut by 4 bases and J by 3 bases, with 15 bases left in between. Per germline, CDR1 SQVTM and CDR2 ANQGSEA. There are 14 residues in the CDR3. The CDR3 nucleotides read TGCAGCGTTGCCATGCCAGGGGTCGAAGAGACCCAGTACTTC. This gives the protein CSVAMPGVEETQYF.

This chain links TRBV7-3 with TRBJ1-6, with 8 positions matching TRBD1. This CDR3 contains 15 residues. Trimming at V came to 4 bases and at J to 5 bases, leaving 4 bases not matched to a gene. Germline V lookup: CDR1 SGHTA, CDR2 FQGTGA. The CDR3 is CASSSQTGDNSPLHF. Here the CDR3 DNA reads TGTGCCAGCAGCTCCCAGACAGGGGATAATTCACCCCTCCACTTT. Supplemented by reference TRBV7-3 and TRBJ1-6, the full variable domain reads GAGVSQTPSNKVTEKGKYVELRCDPISGHTALYWYRQSLGQGPEFLIYFQGTGAADDSGLPNDRFFAVRPEGSVSTLKIQRTERGDSAVYLCASSSQTGDNSPLHFGNGTRLTVT.

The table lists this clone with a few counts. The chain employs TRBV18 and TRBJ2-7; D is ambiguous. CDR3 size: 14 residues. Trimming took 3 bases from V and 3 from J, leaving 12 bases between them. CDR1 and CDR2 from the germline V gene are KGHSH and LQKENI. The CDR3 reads CASSPQSAGYEQYF. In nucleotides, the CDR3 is TGTGCCAGCTCACCCCAGAGCGCAGGCTACGAGCAGTACTTC.

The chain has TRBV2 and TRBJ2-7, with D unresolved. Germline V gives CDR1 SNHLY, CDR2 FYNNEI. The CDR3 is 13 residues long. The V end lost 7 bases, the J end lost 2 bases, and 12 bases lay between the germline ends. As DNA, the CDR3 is TGTGCCAGCAAGAGACTTAGTCCCTACGAGCAGTACTTC. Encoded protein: CASKRLSPYEQYF.

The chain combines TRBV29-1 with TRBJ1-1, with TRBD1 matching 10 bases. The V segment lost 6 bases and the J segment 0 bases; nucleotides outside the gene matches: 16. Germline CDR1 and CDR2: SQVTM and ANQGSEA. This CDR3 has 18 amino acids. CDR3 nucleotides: TGCAGCGTGGGACAGGGGCCCACGGTTTCCCTCGTGAACACTGAAGCTTTCTTT. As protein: CSVGQGPTVSLVNTEAFF.

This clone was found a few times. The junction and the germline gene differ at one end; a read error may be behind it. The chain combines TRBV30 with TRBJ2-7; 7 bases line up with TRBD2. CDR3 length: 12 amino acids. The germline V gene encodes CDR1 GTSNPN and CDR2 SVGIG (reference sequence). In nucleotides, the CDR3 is TGTGCCTGGAGTTACGGGGCTAGCGGCTTTCGCTTC. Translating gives CAWSYGASGFRF. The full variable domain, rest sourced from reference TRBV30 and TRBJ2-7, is SQTIHQWPATLVQPVGSPLSLECTVEGTSNPNLYWYRQAAGRGLQLLFYSVGIGQISSEVPQNLSASRPQDRQFILSSKKLLLSDSGFYLCAWSYGASGFRFGPGTRLTVT.

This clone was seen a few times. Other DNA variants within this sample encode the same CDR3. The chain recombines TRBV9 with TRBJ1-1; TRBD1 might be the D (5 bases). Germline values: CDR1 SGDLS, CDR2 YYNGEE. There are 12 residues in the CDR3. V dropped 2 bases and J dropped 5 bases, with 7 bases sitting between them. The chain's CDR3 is CASSVQGTEAFF. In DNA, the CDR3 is TGTGCCAGCAGCGTTCAGGGAACTGAAGCTTTCTTT. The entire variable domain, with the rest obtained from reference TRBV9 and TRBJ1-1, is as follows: DSGVTQTPKHLITATGQRVTLRCSPRSGDLSVYWYQQSLDQGLQFLIQYYNGEERAKGNILERFSAQQFPDLHSELNLSSLELGDSALYFCASSVQGTEAFFGQGTRLTVV.

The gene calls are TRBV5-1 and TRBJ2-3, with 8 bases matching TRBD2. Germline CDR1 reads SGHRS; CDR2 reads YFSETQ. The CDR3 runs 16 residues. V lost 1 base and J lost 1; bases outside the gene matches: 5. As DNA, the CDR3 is TGCGCCAGCAGCTTGCCTATTAGCGGGGGCACAGATACGCAGTATTTT. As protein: CASSLPISGGTDTQYF.

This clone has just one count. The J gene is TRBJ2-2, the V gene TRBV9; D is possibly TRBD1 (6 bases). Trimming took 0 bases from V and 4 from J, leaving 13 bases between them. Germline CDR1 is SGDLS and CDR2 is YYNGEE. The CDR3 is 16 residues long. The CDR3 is CASSVVTGRGTGELFF. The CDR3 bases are TGTGCCAGCAGCGTAGTGACAGGTCGGGGCACCGGGGAGCTGTTTTTT.

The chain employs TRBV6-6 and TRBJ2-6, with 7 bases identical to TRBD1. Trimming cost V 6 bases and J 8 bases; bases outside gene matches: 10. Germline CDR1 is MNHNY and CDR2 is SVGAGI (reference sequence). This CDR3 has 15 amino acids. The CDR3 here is CASSLPRGLTNVLTF. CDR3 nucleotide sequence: TGTGCCAGCAGCCTCCCCAGGGGGTTAACCAACGTCCTGACTTTC.

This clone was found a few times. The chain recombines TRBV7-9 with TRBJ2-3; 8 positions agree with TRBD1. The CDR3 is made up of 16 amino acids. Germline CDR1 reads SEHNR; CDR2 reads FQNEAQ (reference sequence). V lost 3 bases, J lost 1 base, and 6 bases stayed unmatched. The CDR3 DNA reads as TGTGCCAGCAGCTTTCGGACAGGGAGTGGCACAGATACGCAGTATTTT. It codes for CASSFRTGSGTDTQYF.

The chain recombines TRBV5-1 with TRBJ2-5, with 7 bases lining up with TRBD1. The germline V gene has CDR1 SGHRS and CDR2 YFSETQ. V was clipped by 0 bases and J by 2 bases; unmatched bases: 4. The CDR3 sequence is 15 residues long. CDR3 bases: TGCGCCAGCAGCTTGGGGGACAGACAGCAAGAGACCCAGTACTTC. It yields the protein CASSLGDRQQETQYF.

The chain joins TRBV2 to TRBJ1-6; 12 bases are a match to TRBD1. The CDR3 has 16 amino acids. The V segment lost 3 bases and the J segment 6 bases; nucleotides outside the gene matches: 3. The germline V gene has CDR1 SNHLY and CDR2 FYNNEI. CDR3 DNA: TGTGCCAGCAGTGATGGGACAGGGGGCTTTAATTCACCCCTCCACTTT. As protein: CASSDGTGGFNSPLHF.

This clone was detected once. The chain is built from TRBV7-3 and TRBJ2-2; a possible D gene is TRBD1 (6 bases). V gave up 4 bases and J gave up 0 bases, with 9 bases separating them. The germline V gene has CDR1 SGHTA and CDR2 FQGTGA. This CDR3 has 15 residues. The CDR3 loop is CASSSTGSNTGELFF. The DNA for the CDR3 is TGTGCCAGCAGCTCCACAGGGTCGAACACCGGGGAGCTGTTTTTT.

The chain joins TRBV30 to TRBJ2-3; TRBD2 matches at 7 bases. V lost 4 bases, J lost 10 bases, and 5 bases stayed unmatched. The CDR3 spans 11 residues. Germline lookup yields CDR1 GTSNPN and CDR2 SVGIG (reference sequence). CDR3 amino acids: CAWNWAGAQYF. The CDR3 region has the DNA TGTGCCTGGAACTGGGCGGGGGCGCAGTATTTT.

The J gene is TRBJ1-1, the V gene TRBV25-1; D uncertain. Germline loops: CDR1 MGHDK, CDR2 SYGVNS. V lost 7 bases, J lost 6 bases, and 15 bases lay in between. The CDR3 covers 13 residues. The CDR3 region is CASIKSGGAEAFF. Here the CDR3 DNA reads TGTGCCAGCATAAAGTCGGGTGGTGCTGAAGCTTTCTTT.

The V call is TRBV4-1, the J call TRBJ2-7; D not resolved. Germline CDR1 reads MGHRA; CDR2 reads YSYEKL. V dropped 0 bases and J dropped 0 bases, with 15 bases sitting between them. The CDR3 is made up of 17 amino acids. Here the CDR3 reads CASSQDPTLGSSYEQYF. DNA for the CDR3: TGCGCCAGCAGCCAAGATCCGACCCTAGGCAGCTCCTACGAGCAGTACTTC.

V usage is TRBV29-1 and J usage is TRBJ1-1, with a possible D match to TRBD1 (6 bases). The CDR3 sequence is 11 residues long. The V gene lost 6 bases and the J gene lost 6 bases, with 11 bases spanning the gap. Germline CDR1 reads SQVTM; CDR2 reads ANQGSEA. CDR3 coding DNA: TGCAGCGTGGCGACAGGAGCTGAAGCTTTCTTT. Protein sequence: CSVATGAEAFF. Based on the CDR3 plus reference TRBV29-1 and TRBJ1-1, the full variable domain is SAVISQKPSRDICQRGTSLTIQCQVDSQVTMMFWYRQQPGQSLTLIATANQGSEATYESGFVIDKFPISRPNLTFSTLTVSNMSPEDSSIYLCSVATGAEAFFGQGTRLTVV.

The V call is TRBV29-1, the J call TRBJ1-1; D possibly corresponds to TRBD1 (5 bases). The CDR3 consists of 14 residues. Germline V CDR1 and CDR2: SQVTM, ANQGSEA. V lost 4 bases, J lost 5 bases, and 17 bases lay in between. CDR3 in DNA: TGCAGCGTTGTCCTCGGGGCTGCGGGTACTGAAGCTTTCTTT. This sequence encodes CSVVLGAAGTEAFF. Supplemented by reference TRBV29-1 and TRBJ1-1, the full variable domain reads SAVISQKPSRDICQRGTSLTIQCQVDSQVTMMFWYRQQPGQSLTLIATANQGSEATYESGFVIDKFPISRPNLTFSTLTVSNMSPEDSSIYLCSVVLGAAGTEAFFGQGTRLTVV.

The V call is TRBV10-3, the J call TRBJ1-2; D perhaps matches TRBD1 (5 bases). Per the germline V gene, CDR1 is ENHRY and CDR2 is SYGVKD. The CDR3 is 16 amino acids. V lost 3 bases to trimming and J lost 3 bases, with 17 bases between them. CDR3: CAISDPVFWGDYGYTF. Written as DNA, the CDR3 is TGTGCCATCAGTGACCCCGTTTTTTGGGGGGACTATGGCTACACCTTC.

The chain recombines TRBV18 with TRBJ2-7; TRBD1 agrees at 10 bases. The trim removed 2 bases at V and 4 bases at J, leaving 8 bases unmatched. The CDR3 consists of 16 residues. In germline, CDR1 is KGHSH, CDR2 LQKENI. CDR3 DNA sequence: TGTGCCAGCTCACCAAAAGGGACAGGGGCGATATACGAGCAGTACTTC. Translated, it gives CASSPKGTGAIYEQYF.

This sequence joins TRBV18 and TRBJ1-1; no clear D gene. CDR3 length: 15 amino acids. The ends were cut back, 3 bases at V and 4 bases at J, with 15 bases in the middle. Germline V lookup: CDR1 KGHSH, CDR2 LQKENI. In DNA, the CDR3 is TGTGCCAGCTCACCTCAGGAACCTGCGACCACTGAAGCTTTCTTT. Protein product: CASSPQEPATTEAFF.

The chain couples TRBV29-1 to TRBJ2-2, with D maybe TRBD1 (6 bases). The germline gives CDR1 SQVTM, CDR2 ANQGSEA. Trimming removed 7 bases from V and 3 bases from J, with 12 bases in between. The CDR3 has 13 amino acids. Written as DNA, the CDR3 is TGCAGCGGTACAGGGTGGGACACCGGGGAGCTGTTTTTT. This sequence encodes CSGTGWDTGELFF.

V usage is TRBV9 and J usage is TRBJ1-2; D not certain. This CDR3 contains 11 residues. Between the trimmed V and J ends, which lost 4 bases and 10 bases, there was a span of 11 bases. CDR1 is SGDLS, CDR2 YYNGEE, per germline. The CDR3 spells CASSTLVDYTF. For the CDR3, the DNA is TGTGCCAGCAGCACCTTAGTCGACTACACCTTC.

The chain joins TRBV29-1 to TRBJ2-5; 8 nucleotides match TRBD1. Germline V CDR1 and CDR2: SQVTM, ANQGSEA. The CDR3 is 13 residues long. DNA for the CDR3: TGCAGTGGGGACAGGCACATCCAAGAGACCCAGTACTTC. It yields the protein CSGDRHIQETQYF.

The CDR3, as DNA: TGCAGCATTAGGGGGGTCAATGAGCAGTTCTTC. This sequence encodes CSIRGVNEQFF. This chain links TRBV29-1 with TRBJ2-1; D could derive from TRBD1 or TRBD2 (6 bases each). The CDR3 runs to 11 residues. The V and J ends lost 8 bases and 6 bases respectively, with 11 bases between them. The germline V gene has CDR1 SQVTM and CDR2 ANQGSEA.

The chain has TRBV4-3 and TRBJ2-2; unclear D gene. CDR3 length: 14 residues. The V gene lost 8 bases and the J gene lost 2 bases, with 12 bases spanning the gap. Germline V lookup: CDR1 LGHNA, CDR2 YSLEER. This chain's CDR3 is CASRTASNTGELFF. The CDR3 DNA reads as TGCGCCAGCCGAACCGCCAGTAACACCGGGGAGCTGTTTTTT.